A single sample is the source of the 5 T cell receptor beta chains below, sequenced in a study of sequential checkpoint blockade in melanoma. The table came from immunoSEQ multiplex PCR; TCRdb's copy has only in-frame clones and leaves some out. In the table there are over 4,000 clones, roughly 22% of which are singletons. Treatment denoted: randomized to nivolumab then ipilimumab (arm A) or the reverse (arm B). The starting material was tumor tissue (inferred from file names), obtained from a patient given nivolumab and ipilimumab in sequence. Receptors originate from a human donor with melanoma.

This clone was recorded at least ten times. The CDR3 sequence is CASSPGQVQETQYF. In DNA form, the CDR3 reads TGTGCCAGCAGCCCGGGACAGGTTCAAGAGACCCAGTACTTC. This chain uses TRBV11-3 with TRBJ2-5; 8 bases align to TRBD1. Looked up from germline, CDR1 is SGHNT and CDR2 is YENEEA. Losses at the gene ends were 5 bases for V and 2 bases for J; bases not matched to a gene: 4. CDR3 length: 14 residues.

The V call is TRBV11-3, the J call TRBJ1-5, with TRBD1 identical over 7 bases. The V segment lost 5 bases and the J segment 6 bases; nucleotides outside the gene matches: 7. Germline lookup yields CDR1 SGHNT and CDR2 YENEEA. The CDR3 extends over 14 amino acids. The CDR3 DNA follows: TGTGCCAGCAGCCCCGACAGGGCGGTTCAGCCCCAGCATTTT. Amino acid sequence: CASSPDRAVQPQHF.

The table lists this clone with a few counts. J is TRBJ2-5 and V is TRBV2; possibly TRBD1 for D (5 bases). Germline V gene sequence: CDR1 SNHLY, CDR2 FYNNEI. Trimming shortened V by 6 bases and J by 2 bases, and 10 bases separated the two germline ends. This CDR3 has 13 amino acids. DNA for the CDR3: TGTGCCAGCAGGGCGGACACTCAAGAGACCCAGTACTTC. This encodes CASRADTQETQYF.

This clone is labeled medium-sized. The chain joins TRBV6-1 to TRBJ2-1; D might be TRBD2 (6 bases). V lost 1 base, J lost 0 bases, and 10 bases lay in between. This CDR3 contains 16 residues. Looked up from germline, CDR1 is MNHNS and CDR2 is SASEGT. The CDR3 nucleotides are TGTGCCAGCAGTGAAGGGAGGGCTAGCTCCTACAATGAGCAGTTCTTC. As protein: CASSEGRASSYNEQFF.

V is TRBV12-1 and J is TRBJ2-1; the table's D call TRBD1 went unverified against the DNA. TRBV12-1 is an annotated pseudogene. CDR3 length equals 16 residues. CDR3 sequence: CASSFGWGLGHNEQFF. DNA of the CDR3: TGTGCCAGCAGCTTTGGATGGGGGCTTGGCCACAATGAGCAGTTCTTC.